Sequencing of this T cell receptor (beta chain) was carried out in a study of T cells after yellow fever vaccination (dated by TCRdb to between 2018 and 2020). For context, the study as a whole: The SMART-Seq v4 Ultra Low Input RNA kit was used to prepare libraries from fractions with low cell numbers. The cohort comprised two healthy male donors, one aged 18 to 29 and one aged 30 to 40 years. Blood was collected at multiple timepoints before and after primary and secondary immunization, and bulk PBMC replicates and cell subsets were isolated. To follow T-cell clones before and after both primary and booster YFV17D yellow fever vaccination, bulk TCR alpha and beta repertoires underwent longitudinal sequencing. Beyond this particular receptor, the publication reports: FACS-sorted repertoires could contain abundant contaminating clonotypes from the bulk population, so computational filtering was required. Most clones expanded after primary vaccination (approximately 97% of CD4 and 70% to 90% of CD8) were re-detected after the booster, suggesting that broad memory maintenance occurred. The study included only a couple of donors, which limits how far the findings can be generalized. A small share of clonotypes was detected in both CD4 and CD8 compartments, with the overlap likely arising from convergent recombination. Compared with the primary T-cell response, the secondary T-cell response was weaker but faster, peaking on day 5 rather than day 15.

As to this clonotype: Its antigen is currently not known. Nothing much larger sits one base from this clone, and base qualities are not available.

Instrument used: Illumina NovaSeq 6000. Synthesis of TCR cDNA relied on 5'RACE template switching, a step that introduced a universal primer site along with unique molecular identifiers. cDNA synthesis was primed from both the TCR alpha and TCR beta constant segments. Library amplification used two PCR steps, and the second PCR step added sample barcodes and sequencing adapters. Libraries were sequenced on Illumina HiSeq 2500 (2x100 bp) or NovaSeq (2x150 bp). In the source study's methods: Demultiplexing of reads and collapsing into UMI consensus sequences were performed with MIGEC, and V(D)J alignment was carried out with MiXCR. Vaccine-responding clonotypes were defined with edgeR using replicate PBMC samples, requiring FDR below 0.01 and a log2 fold change above 5 up to day 15. Each bulk clonotype received a CD4 or CD8 identity based on whether the sequenced CD4 or CD8 repertoire contained that clonotype at higher abundance. The public reads were reprocessed in TCRdb via fastp at Q25 and MiXCR, keeping in-frame beta chains. Duplicate CDR3 protein sequences are folded into a single record with the most common DNA and genes. None of the V and J calls come from the authors' own analysis; TCRdb made them. This sample has around 320,000 distinct CDR3 sequences in its table, and 8.5% to 10% of those were observed once. About 3% of the sample belongs to the ten largest clones.

The treatment or condition label for this specimen denotes: live attenuated yellow fever vaccine strain. PBMCs were isolated from peripheral blood using a standard Ficoll-Paque protocol. CD4 and CD8 T-cell fractions were isolated with Dynabeads CD4 and CD8 positive selection kits. TriZol was used to extract RNA from bulk PBMCs, CD4 and CD8 fractions, and dextramer-positive and dextramer-negative fractions. This clonotype was sampled from a man between 18 and 29 years old who received the YFV17D yellow fever vaccine. The source material was CD4+ T cells sorted from PBMCs, sampled 5 days after the yellow fever booster vaccination.

The CDR3 corresponds to CASSFVTGFENTEAFF. The nucleotides read TGTGCCAGCAGCTTTGTCACAGGGTTTGAGAACACTGAAGCTTTCTTT. This chain joins TRBV5-5 to TRBJ1-1, with TRBD1 tentatively as D gene (6 bases match). The CDR3 goes from the cysteine to the phenylalanine over 16 residues. Only the CDR3 part of the read is kept: 48 bases, read in frame from the first base. The V and J ends are trimmed by 2 bases and 1 base, leaving 15 bases between them. CDR1 and CDR2 were assigned from the germline V gene (reference sequence) as SGHKS and YYEKEE.